This entry concerns a single T cell receptor (beta chain). Its specificity is not known. This specimen comes from a study of T cell repertoires in cytomegalovirus infection. Study as a whole: Indications came from public TCR beta signatures; they pointed to CMV infection and to a matching HLA type. Study-level results: HLA-C-restricted CMV-specific TCR beta clonotypes prevailed in the ex vivo response. There were carriers of CMV plus the relevant HLA, and cumulative public TCR beta family frequency identified them.

A single record per CDR3 protein comes from TCRdb applying MiXCR to the reads. The table has more than 400,000 distinct CDR3 sequences, about 25% seen once. This TCR came from a human donor in good health (CMV status not recorded). Some clones in this sample may be carry-over from other donors' samples. The sequenced sample was PBMCs.

CDR3 in amino acids: CSVGFSETQYF. The DNA for the CDR3 is TGCAGCGTGGGGTTTTCGGAGACCCAGTACTTC. The rearrangement joins TRBV29-1 to TRBJ2-5, with unresolved D. V was pared by 6 bases and J by 5 bases, with 10 bases between. The V gene's germline CDR1 is SQVTM and CDR2 ANQGSEA. The CDR3 has 11 residues.